The clone carrying this TCR beta chain came up a few times. Its target is unknown. The data belong to a study of beta chain features in type 1 diabetes. The study, taken as a whole, reports: Shortening that was moderate but significant affected the TCRB CDR3s of Type 1 diabetes patients in all four CD4+ subsets.

As every portion of the isolated RNA was reverse transcribed, the sequencing read expressed TCRB transcripts. The table came from immunoSEQ multiplex PCR; TCRdb's copy has only in-frame clones and leaves some out. The repertoire holds roughly 220,000 clones, with 16% as singletons. Sequenced material: naive CD4+ T cells from blood. This TCR was sampled from a man aged 25 to 40 with type 1 diabetes.

CDR3 sequence reads: CASSVARSTDTQYF. DNA of the CDR3: TGTGCCAGCAGCGTAGCAAGGTCCACAGATACGCAGTATTTT. V usage is TRBV9 and J usage is TRBJ2-3; D not certain. V was cut by 0 bases and J by 2 bases, with 7 bases left in between. Germline CDR1 is SGDLS and CDR2 is YYNGEE. The CDR3 extends over 14 amino acids.